This entry describes one TCR beta chain. No cognate antigen has been identified for it. It has no much larger one-base neighbor in the sample; base qualities were not kept. The time point label, read with the paper, signifies: cycle 1 day 1 (C1D1), immediately before nivolumab initiation. Relapse after autologous stem cell transplantation had occurred in all trial patients, and cohorts A, B and C were distinguished by prior brentuximab vedotin exposure. A total of roughly 57 patients with relapsed/refractory classical Hodgkin lymphoma made up the trial cohort, and each patient's best overall response was complete response, partial response or progressive disease. Single-agent nivolumab was administered to trial patients in the multi-cohort phase II CheckMate 205 trial. An independent review committee assessed best overall response by applying the 2007 International Working Group response criteria. Trial PBMCs were obtained immediately prior to nivolumab initiation (C1D1) and on therapy at cycle 2 day 1 and cycle 4 day 1. Peripheral blood was collected in 8 mL Vacutainer Cell Preparation Tubes, from which PBMCs were isolated by centrifugation and then cryopreserved.

These data belong to a study of PD-1 blockade in classical Hodgkin lymphoma (TCRdb year 2020). At the level of the whole study: Nivolumab dosing was 3 mg/kg intravenously every 2 weeks, continuing until either disease progression or unacceptable toxicity. To define a peripheral blood immune signature of response to PD-1 blockade in classical Hodgkin lymphoma, the study combined TCR beta sequencing with CyTOF.

The Qiagen DNeasy kit was used to extract genomic DNA both from unsorted PBMCs and from the negatively selected CD4+ and CD8+ fractions. Amplification of TCR beta CDR3 regions was done by immunoSEQ multiplex PCR with primers that anneal to V and J segments. Amplification bias was minimized using a synthetic immune receptor repertoire, and residual bias was removed computationally after sequencing. Under the source paper's analysis protocol: Custom Python scripts were used to quantify repertoire diversity as the Shannon entropy index. Unsorted, CD4+ and CD8+ repertoires were examined separately, except in combined analyses, for which CD4+ and CD8+ sequences were merged in silico. A clone was considered expanded if an increase in frequency of at least 2-fold after treatment relative to C1D1 was found, and a pseudocount of 0.5 was applied to clones undetected at baseline. Clones with 0 or 1 copy at C1D1 were defined as singleton clones, while clones with 2 or more copies were defined as non-singleton clones. By matching protein sequences in sorted samples from the same patient, clones expanded in unsorted samples were annotated as CD4+, CD8+ or unknown. Diversity changes from C1D1 to C4D1 were tested in paired samples using Wilcoxon tests. Not all clones reach the TCRdb copy of this immuneACCESS table, which keeps in-frame sequences only. Checked studies attribute under half of the gap to unresolved V genes and leave the rest unexplained. The V and J calls and clone size are taken from that table; D and trimming were inferred from the DNA. In this sample the table shows 15,000 or so clones, 81% of which occur a single time. The ten largest clones add up to roughly a quarter of the sample.

What the study reported, not specific to this receptor: Among trial patients, those achieving complete response had baseline diversity similar to that of newly diagnosed patients, while diversity was significantly lower in partial responders and progressors. Lower diversity was seen in patients whose nivolumab began less than 1 year after ASCT, and these patients were left out of later analyses so that immune reconstitution would not confound the results. Baseline TCR diversity was reported to be lower in newly diagnosed patients than in healthy donors and to be lower still in relapsed/refractory patients. The study was limited to a single clinical trial cohort, and causes of repertoire differences, possibly disease activity or prior therapy, remained undefined. By C4D1, a significant rise was seen in CD4+ TCR diversity but not in CD8+ TCR diversity (p=0.0027 vs p=0.16), and the rise was most apparent among complete responders (p=0.02).

Looking up the germline V gene (reference sequence) yields CDR1 SGHKS and CDR2 YYEKEE. Trimming at the junction amounts to 0 bases on V and 4 bases on J, and the germline ends lie 11 bases apart. The CDR3, from cysteine to phenylalanine, totals 15 residues. The retained sequence is limited to the CDR3, 45 bases, with the frame set at the first base. The V gene is TRBV5-5 and the J gene is TRBJ1-5; the D gene identity is not certain. The TCR sequence derives from a human donor with classical Hodgkin lymphoma. The source was peripheral blood mononuclear cells (PBMCs), collected at baseline. This receptor has the CDR3 CASSLEPRGNQPQHF. The sequence in DNA is TGTGCCAGCAGCTTGGAGCCTAGAGGAAATCAGCCCCAGCATTTT.